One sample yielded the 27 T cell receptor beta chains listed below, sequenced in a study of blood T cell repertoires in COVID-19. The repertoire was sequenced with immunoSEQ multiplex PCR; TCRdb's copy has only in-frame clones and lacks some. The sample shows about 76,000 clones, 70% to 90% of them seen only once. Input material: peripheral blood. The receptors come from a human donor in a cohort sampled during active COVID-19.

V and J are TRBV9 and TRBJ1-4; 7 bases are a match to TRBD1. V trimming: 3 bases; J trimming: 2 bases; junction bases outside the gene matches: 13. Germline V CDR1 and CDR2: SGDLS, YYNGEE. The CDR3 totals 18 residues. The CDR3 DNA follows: TGTGCCAGCAGCGGAAGACAAACCGGGACAGTCACTAATGAAAAACTGTTTTTT. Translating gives CASSGRQTGTVTNEKLFF.

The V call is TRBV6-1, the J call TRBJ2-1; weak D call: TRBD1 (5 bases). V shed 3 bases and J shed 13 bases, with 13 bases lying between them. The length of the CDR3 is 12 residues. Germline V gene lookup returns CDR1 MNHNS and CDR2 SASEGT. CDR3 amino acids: CASSDIDRFQFF. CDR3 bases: TGTGCCAGCAGTGACATTGACAGATTTCAGTTCTTC.

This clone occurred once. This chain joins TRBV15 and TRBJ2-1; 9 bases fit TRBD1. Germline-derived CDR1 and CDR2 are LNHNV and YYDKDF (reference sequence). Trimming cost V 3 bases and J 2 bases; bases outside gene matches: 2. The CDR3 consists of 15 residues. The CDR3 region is CATSSGQGTYNEQFF. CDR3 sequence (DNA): TGTGCCACCAGCAGTGGACAGGGGACCTACAATGAGCAGTTCTTC. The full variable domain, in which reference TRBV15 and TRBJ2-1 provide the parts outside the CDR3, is DAMVIQNPRYQVTQFGKPVTLSCSQTLNHNVMYWYQQKSSQAPKLLFHYYDKDFNNEADTPDNFQSRRPNTSFCFLDIRSPGLGDTAMYLCATSSGQGTYNEQFFGPGTRLTVL.

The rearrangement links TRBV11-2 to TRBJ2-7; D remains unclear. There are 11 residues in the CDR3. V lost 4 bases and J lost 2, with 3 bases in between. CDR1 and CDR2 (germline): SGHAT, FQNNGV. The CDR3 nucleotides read TGTGCCAGCAGCTCGGCCTACGAGCAGTACTTC. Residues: CASSSAYEQYF.

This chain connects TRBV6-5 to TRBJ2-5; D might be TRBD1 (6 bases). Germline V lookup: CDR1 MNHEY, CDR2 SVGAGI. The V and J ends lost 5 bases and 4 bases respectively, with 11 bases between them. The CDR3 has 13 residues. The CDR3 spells CASSPQGRETQYF. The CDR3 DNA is TGTGCCAGCAGTCCACAGGGACGAGAGACCCAGTACTTC.

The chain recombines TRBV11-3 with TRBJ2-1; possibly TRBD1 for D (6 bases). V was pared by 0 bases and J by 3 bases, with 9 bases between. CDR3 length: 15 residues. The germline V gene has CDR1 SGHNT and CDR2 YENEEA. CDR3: CASSLEQGVYNEQFF. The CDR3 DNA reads TGTGCCAGCAGCTTAGAACAGGGAGTCTACAATGAGCAGTTCTTC.

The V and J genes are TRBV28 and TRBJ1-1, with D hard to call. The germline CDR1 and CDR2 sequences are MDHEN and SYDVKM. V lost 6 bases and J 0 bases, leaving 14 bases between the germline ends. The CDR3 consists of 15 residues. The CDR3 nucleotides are TGTGCCAGCAGAACCTCGCGGGTCATGAACACTGAAGCTTTCTTT. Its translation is CASRTSRVMNTEAFF.

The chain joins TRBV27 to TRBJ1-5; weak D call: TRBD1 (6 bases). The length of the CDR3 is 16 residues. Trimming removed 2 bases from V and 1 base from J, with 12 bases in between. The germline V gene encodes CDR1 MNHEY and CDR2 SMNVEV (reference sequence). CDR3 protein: CASSLAGGSSNQPQHF. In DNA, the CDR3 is TGTGCCAGCAGTTTAGCTGGGGGCTCCAGCAATCAGCCCCAGCATTTT.

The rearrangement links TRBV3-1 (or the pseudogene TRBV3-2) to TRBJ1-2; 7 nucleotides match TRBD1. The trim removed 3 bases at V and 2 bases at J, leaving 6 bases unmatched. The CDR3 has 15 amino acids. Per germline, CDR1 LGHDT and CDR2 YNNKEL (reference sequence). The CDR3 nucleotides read TGTGCCAGCAGCCAGACGGGACAGAGGAACTATGGCTACACCTTC. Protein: CASSQTGQRNYGYTF.

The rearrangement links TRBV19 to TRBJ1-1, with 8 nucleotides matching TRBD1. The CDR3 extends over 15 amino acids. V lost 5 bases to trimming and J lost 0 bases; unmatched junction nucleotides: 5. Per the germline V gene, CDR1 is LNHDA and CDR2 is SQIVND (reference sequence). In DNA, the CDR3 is TGTGCCAGTAGTCTCCGGACAGGGTTGAACACTGAAGCTTTCTTT. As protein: CASSLRTGLNTEAFF.

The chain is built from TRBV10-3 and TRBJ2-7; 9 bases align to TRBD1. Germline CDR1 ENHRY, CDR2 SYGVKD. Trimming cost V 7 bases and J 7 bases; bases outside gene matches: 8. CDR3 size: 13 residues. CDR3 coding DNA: TGTGCCATCAACGAACAGGGGGCGCGGGAGCAGTACTTC. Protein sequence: CAINEQGAREQYF.

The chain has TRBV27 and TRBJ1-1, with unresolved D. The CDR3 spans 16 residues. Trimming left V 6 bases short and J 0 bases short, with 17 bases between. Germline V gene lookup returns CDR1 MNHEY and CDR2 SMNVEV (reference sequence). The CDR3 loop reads CASSDTRTGMNTEAFF. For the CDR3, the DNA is TGTGCCAGCAGCGATACAAGGACGGGGATGAACACTGAAGCTTTCTTT.

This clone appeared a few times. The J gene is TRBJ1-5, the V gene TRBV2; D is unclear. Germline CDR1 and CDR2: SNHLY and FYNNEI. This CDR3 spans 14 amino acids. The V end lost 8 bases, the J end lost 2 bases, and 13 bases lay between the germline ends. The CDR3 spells CASRGNTGNQPQHF. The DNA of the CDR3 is TGTGCCAGCCGTGGCAATACGGGCAATCAGCCCCAGCATTTT.

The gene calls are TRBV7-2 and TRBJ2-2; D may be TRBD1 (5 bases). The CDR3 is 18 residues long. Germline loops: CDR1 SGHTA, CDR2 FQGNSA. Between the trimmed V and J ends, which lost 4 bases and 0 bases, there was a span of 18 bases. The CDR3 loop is CASSSLFIRVANTGELFF. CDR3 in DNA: TGTGCCAGCAGCTCCCTATTTATCAGGGTGGCGAACACCGGGGAGCTGTTTTTT.

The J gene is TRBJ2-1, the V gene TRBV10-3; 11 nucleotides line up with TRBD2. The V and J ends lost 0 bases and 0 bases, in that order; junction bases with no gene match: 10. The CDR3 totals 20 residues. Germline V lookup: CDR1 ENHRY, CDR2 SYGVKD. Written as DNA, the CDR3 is TGTGCCATCAGTGAGTCCTTGGGACTAGCGGAATCGAGCTCCTACAATGAGCAGTTCTTC. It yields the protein CAISESLGLAESSSYNEQFF.

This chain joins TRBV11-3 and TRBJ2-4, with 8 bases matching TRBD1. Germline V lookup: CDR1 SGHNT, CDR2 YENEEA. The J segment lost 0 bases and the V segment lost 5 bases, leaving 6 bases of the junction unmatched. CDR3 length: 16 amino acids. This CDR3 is CASSPGTGLAKNIQYF. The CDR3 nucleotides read TGTGCCAGCAGCCCCGGGACAGGACTAGCCAAAAACATTCAGTACTTC.

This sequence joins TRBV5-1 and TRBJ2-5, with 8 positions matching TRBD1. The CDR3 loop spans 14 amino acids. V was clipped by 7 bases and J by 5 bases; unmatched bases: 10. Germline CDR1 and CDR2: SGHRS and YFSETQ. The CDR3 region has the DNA TGCGCCAGCTGCCGAGGACAGGGCGAGGAGACCCAGTACTTC. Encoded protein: CASCRGQGEETQYF. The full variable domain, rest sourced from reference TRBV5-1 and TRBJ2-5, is KAGVTQTPRYLIKTRGQQVTLSCSPISGHRSVSWYQQTPGQGLQFLFEYFSETQRNKGNFPGRFSGRQFSNSRSEMNVSTLELGDSALYLCASCRGQGEETQYFGPGTRLLVL.

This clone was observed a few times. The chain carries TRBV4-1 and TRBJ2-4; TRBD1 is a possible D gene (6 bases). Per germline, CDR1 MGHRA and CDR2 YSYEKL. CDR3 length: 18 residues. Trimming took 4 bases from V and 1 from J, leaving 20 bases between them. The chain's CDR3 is CASSPDPVGAGAKNIQYF. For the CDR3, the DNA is TGCGCCAGCAGCCCAGACCCTGTGGGGGCCGGGGCCAAAAACATTCAGTACTTC.

This CDR3 reads CASSPVKVYLGHEQYF. The CDR3 bases are TGTGCCAGCTCACCAGTCAAAGTCTACCTAGGCCACGAGCAGTACTTC. The genes are TRBV18 and TRBJ2-7; D is ambiguous. The CDR3 runs to 16 residues. V was cut by 2 bases and J by 5 bases, with 19 bases left in between. Germline lookup yields CDR1 KGHSH and CDR2 LQKENI. Looking up the rest from reference TRBV18 and TRBJ2-7 gives the full variable domain: NAGVMQNPRHLVRRRGQEARLRCSPMKGHSHVYWYRQLPEEGLKFMVYLQKENIIDESGMPKERFSAEFPKEGPSILRIQQVVRGDSAAYFCASSPVKVYLGHEQYFGPGTRLTVT.

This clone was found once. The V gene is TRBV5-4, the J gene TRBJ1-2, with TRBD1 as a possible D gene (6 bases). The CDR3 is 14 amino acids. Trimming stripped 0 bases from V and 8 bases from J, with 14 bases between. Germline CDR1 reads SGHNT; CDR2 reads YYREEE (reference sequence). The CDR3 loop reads CASSLENRVGGYTF. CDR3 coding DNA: TGTGCCAGCAGCTTGGAAAACAGGGTGGGCGGCTACACCTTC.

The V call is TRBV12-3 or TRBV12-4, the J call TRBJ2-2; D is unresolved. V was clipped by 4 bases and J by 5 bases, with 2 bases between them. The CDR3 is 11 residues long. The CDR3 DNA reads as TGTGCCAGCAGTTCTACCGGGGAGCTGTTTTTT. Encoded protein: CASSSTGELFF.

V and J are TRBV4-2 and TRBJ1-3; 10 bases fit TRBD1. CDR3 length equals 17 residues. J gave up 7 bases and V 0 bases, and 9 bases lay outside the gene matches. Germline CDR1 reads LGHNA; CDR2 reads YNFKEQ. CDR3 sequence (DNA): TGTGCCAGCAGCCAAGATCTAGGACAGGGGGTTTATAACACCATATATTTT. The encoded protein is CASSQDLGQGVYNTIYF.

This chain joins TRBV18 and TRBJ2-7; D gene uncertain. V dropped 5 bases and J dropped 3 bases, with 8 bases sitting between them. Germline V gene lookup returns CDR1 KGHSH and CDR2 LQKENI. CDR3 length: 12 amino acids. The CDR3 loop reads CASSWQNYEQYF. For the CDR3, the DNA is TGTGCCAGCTCATGGCAAAACTACGAGCAGTACTTC.

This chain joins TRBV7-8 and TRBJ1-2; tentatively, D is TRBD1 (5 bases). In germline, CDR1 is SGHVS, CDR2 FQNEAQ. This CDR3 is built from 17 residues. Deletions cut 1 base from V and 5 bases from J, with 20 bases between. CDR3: CASSLEGGGSNRYGYTF. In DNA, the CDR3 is TGTGCCAGCAGCTTAGAGGGCGGGGGGTCCAATAGGTATGGCTACACCTTC.

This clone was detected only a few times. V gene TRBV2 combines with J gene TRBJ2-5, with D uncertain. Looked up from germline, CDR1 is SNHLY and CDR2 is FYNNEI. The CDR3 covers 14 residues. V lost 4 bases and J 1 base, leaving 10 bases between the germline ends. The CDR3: CASSVRMFQETQYF. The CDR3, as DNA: TGTGCCAGCAGTGTTAGAATGTTCCAAGAGACCCAGTACTTC.

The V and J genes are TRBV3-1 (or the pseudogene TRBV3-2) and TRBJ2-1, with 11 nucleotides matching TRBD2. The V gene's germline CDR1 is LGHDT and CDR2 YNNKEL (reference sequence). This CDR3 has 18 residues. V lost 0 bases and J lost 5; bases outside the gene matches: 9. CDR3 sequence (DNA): TGTGCCAGCAGCCAAGATCTCCCTAGCGGGGGGCCCGACAATGAGCAGTTCTTC. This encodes CASSQDLPSGGPDNEQFF.

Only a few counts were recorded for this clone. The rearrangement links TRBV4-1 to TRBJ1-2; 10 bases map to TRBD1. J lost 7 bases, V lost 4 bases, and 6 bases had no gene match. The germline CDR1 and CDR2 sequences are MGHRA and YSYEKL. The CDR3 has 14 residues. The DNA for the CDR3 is TGCGCCAGCAGCCTTCAGACAGGGGGCGGTGGCTACACCTTC. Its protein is CASSLQTGGGGYTF.